The clone carrying this TCR beta chain was observed a handful of times. The sample originates from a study of cytotoxic CD8 clonotypes in ibrutinib-treated CLL. Assay used: immunoSEQ multiplex PCR; TCRdb lists only in-frame clones, some missing. Of about 57,000 clones listed, roughly 50% were seen once; the top ten hold about a fifth. V lost 5 bases and J lost 3, with 15 bases in between. The germline CDR1 and CDR2 sequences are SGHVS and FQNEAQ. This CDR3 spans 15 amino acids. The clonotype was recovered from a human donor with chronic lymphocytic leukemia. The specimen comprised PBMCs, sampled after 24 months of ibrutinib treatment. The rearrangement links TRBV7-8 to TRBJ2-3; D is unclear. CDR3 amino acids: CASSNFVRNTDTQYF. Here the CDR3 DNA reads TGTGCCAGCAGCAACTTCGTGCGAAATACAGATACGCAGTATTTT.